This TCR beta chain was sequenced during a study of OX40 agonist ivuxolimab in advanced cancers. The study, taken as a whole, reports: On average, a greater number of expanded clones characterised CD8+ T cells relative to CD4+.

Worth noting for this clone: What it binds is not known.

On cycle 4 day 1 and cycle 7 day 1, as well as at baseline, blood was sampled. Produced via immunoSEQ multiplex PCR; TCRdb's table is partial and in-frame only. The sample includes some 43,000 clones, around nine tenths of them seen just once. This sequence originates from an adult with an advanced solid tumor such as melanoma, head and neck, liver or kidney cancer. This specimen consisted of CD4+ or CD8+ T cells sorted from blood, obtained in a trial of the OX40 agonist ivuxolimab.

Here the CDR3 DNA reads TGTGCCAGCAGCTTCACGGGAGCTTACGAGCAGTACTTC. Its protein product is CASSFTGAYEQYF. The rearrangement uses TRBV7-8 and TRBJ2-7, with D perhaps TRBD2 (6 bases). Trimming cost V 3 bases and J 4 bases, with 10 bases left between them. The CDR3 covers 13 residues. CDR1 is SGHVS, CDR2 FQNEAQ, per germline.